Described below is a single T cell receptor (beta chain) sequence and its context. Its specific antigen is unknown. Base qualities were left out, and no much larger clone turns up one base away. The germline ends are 15 bases apart after V is trimmed by 2 bases and J by 5 bases. The germline V gene sets CDR1 to KGHSH and CDR2 to LQKENI. Inclusive of the bounding cysteine and phenylalanine, the CDR3 is 16 residues long. CDR3 DNA is the only sequence kept; it has 48 bases, read in frame from the first base. TCRbeta CDR3 regions were amplified from genomic DNA by means of the immunoSEQ Assay, a bias-controlled multiplex PCR. Per the original workflow: The number of nucleated cells in each sample was estimated by amplification of reference gene primers within the assay. Sequence reads were collapsed and filtered to measure the absolute abundance of every unique TCRbeta CDR3 rearrangement. For each sample, productive Simpson clonality was calculated as the square root of Simpson's diversity index over productive rearrangements. TCRdb limited this immuneACCESS table to in-frame rearrangements with V and J called. A share of clones is missing; checked studies link under half to unresolved V genes, and the rest is unexplained. V and J calls and clone size follow that table, whereas D and trimming were derived from the DNA. The sample includes hundreds of thousands of clones, with about 89% observed a single time. The ten largest clones add up to less than 9.5% of the sample.

One collaborating source in Seattle enrolled patients during active infection and followed them longitudinally through the course of disease. Whole blood was collected in K2EDTA tubes by collaborating institutions according to the institutions' own protocols. Collaborator samples were shipped for TCRbeta analysis as frozen whole blood, isolated PBMCs, or DNA extracted from either sample type. The data originate from a study of blood T cell repertoires in COVID-19 (dated by TCRdb to the early 2020s). Notes on the research overall: The collaborator samples originated in the United States, Italy and Spain and spanned the acute and convalescent phases of COVID-19. Samples came from the ongoing ImmuneRACE study (first 160 participants) plus 1,254 subjects from 6 global collaborators. The material from the prospective study consisted of cDNA or gDNA derived from T cells, B-cell-depleted T cells, or PBMCs. A freely available public database, intended as a resource for researchers studying the immune response to SARS-CoV-2, is where the repertoires were released. Where HLA class I and class II types were available, the types were taken from metadata supplied by the sample provider, not from assay-based typing. Sample metadata almost always included a de-identified subject ID, COVID-19 status, age in years and sex. Deeply sampled blood TCRbeta repertoires from subjects exposed to, actively infected with, or recovered from COVID-19 were included in the dataset. General study outcomes and caveats: Clinical and demographic metadata were provided uncurated, with the amount varying by source and participant.

The TCR was taken from a woman between 50 and 59 years old with COVID-19, enrolled during active disease. The receptor chain draws on TRBV18 and TRBJ1-4; the D gene cannot be named for sure. The sample taken for sequencing was peripheral blood. The nucleotides are TGTGCCAGCTCACCATTCGGTGAAGAATCGAATGAAAAACTGTTTTTT. It is translated as CASSPFGEESNEKLFF.